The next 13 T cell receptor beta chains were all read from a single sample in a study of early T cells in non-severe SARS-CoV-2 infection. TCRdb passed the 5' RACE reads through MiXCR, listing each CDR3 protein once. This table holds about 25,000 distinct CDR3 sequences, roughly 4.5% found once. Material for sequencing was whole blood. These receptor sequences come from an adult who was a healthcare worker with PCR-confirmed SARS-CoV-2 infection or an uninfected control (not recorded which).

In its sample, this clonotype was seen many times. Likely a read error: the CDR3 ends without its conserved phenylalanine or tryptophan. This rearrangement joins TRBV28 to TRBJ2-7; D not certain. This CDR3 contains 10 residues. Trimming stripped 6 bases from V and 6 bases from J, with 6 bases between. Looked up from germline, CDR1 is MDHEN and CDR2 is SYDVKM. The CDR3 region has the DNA TGTGCCAGCAGCCAAGTCGAGCAGTACTCC. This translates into CASSQVEQYS.

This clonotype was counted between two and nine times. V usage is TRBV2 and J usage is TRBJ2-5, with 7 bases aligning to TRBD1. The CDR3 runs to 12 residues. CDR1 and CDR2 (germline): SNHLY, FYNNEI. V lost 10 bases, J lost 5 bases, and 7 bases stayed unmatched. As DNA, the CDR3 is TGTGCCACTCGACAGGGTTTGGAGACCCAGTACTTC. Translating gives CATRQGLETQYF.

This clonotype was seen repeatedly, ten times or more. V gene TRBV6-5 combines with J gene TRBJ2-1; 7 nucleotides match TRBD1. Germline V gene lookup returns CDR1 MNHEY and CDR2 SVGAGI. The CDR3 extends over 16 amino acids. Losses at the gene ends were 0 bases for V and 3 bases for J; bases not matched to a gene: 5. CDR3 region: CASSYSPGDSYNEQFF. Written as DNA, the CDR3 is TGTGCCAGCAGTTACTCACCCGGGGACAGCTACAATGAGCAGTTCTTC.

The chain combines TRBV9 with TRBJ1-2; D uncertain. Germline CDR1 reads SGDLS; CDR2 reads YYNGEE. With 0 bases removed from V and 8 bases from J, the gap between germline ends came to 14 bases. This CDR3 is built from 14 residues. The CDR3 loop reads CASSVVLSPEGYTF. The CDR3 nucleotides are TGTGCCAGCAGCGTAGTATTATCCCCCGAGGGCTACACCTTC.

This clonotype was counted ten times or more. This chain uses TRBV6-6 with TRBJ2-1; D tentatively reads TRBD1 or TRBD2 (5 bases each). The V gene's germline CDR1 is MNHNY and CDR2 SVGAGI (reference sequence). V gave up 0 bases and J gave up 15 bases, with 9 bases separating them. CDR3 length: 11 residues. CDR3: CASSYSGEVFF. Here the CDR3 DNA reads TGTGCCAGCAGTTACTCGGGGGAAGTGTTCTTC.

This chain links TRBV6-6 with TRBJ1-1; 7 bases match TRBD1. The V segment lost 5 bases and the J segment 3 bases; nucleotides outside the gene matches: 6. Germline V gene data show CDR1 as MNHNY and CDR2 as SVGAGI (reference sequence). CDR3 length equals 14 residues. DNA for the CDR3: TGTGCCAGCAGTCGACAGGGTTGGGACACTGAAGCTTTCTTT. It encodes CASSRQGWDTEAFF.

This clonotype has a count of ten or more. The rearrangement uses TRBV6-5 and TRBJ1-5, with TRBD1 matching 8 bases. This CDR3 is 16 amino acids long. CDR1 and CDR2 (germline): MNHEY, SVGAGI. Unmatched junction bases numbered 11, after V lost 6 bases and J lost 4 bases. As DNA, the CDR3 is TGTGCCAGCAGGTCAACCTATCGGACAGGGAATCAGCCCCAGCATTTT. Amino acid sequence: CASRSTYRTGNQPQHF.

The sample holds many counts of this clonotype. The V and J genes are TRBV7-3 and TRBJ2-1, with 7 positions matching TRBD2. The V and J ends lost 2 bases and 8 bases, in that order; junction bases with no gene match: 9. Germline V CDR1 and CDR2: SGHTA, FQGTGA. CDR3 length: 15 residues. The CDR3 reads CASSLYGTKEDEQFF. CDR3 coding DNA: TGTGCCAGCAGCTTATACGGGACTAAGGAGGATGAGCAGTTCTTC.

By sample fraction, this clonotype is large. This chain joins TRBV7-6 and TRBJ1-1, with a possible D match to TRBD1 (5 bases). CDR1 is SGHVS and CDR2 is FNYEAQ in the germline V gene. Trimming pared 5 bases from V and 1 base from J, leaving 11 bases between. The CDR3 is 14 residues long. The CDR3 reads CASSVGHPNTEAFF. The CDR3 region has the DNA TGTGCCAGCAGCGTCGGACACCCGAACACTGAAGCTTTCTTT.

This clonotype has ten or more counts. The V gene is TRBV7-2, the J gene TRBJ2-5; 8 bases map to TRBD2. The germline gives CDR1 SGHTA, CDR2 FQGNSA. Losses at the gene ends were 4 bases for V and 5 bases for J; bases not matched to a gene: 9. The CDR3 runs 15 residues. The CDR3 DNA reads TGTGCCAGCAGCTGGGCTAGCGGGCCCGGGGAGACCCAGTACTTC. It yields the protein CASSWASGPGETQYF.

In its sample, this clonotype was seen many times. CDR3: CASSPIGTGASYNEQFF. The CDR3 region has the DNA TGCGCCAGCAGCCCTATCGGGACAGGGGCGTCCTACAATGAGCAGTTCTTC. The chain is built from TRBV5-1 and TRBJ2-1; 10 bases line up with TRBD1. In germline, CDR1 is SGHRS, CDR2 YFSETQ. The CDR3 extends over 17 amino acids. V lost 4 bases, J lost 1 base, and 8 bases stayed unmatched. Together with reference TRBV5-1 and TRBJ2-1, the CDR3 gives the full variable domain: KAGVTQTPRYLIKTRGQQVTLSCSPISGHRSVSWYQQTPGQGLQFLFEYFSETQRNKGNFPGRFSGRQFSNSRSEMNVSTLELGDSALYLCASSPIGTGASYNEQFFGPGTRLTVL.

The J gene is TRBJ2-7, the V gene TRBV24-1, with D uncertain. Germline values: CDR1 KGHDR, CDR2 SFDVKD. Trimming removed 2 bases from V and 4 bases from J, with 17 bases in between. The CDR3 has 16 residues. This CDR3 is CATSDSDTASLYEQYF. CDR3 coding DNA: TGTGCCACCAGTGATTCGGATACAGCTTCCCTTTACGAGCAGTACTTC.

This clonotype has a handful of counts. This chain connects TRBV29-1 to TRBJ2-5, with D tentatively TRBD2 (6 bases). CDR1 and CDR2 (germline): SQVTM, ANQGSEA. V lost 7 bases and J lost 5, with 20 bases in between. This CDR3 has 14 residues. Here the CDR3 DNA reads TGCAGCGCCCGGGCAGCGGAGGGCCGGGAGACCCAGTACTTC. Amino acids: CSARAAEGRETQYF.